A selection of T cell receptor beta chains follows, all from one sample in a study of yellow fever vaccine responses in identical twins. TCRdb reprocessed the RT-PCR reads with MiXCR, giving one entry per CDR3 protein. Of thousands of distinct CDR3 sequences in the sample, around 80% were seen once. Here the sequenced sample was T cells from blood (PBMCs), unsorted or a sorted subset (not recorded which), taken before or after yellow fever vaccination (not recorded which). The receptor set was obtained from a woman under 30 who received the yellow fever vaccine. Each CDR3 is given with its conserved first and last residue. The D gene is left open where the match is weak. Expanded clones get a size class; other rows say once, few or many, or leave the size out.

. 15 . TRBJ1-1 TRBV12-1 TGTGCCAGCAGCTTTTTAGACGGGGGCCTCAAGGGAGCTTTCTTT CASSFLDGGLKGAFF
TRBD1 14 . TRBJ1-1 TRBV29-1 TGCAGCGTCCAGTCGGACAGGCGGAACACTGAAGCTTTCTTT CSVQSDRRNTEAFF
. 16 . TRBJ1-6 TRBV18 TGTGCCAGCTCACCAACCACGAGCTCCTATAATTCACCCCTCCACTTT CASSPTTSSYNSPLHF
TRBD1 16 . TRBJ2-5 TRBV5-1 TGCGCCAGCAGCTTGGGACAGGGTCTTAACCAAGAGACCCAGTACTTC CASSLGQGLNQETQYF
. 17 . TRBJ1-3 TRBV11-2 TGTGCCAGCAGCTTACGAAAGCACCGGATCTCTGGAAACACCATATATTTT CASSLRKHRISGNTIYF
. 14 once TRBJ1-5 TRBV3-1 TGTGCCAGCAGCCCCTCGGGGGGCAATCAGCCCCAGCATTTT CASSPSGGNQPQHF
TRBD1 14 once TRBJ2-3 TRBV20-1 TGCAGTGCTCAAGACAGGGGGCTTGGAGATACGCAGTATTTT CSAQDRGLGDTQYF
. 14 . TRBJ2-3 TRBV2 TGTGCCAGCAGTGTGTCCCACAGCACAGATACGCAGTATTTT CASSVSHSTDTQYF
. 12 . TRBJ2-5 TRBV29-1 TGCAGCGTTGAGGGCACCGGGGAGACCCAGTACTTC CSVEGTGETQYF
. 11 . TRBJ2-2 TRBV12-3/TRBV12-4 TGTGCCAGCAAACTCACCGGGGAGCTGTTTTTT CASKLTGELFF
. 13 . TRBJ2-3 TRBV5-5 TGTGCCAGCAGCCAGGACGTCAGAGATACGCAGTATTTT CASSQDVRDTQYF
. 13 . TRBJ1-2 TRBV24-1 TGTGCCACCAGTGAGTCCGGGGGCGATGGCTACACCTTC CATSESGGDGYTF
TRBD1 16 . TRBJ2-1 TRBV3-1 TGTGCCAGCAGACAAGGACAGGCGATGACCTACAATGAGCAGTTCTTC CASRQGQAMTYNEQFF
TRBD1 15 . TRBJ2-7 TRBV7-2 TGTGCCAGCAGCTTAGCTGTGACAGGGGGCTACGAGCAGTACTTC CASSLAVTGGYEQYF
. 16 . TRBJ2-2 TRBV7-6 TGTGCCAGCAGCCCTCTCGGCGGGATGAACACCGGGGAGCTGTTTTTT CASSPLGGMNTGELFF
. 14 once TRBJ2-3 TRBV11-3 TGTGCCAGCAGCTCAAGACAGGACACAGATACGCAGTATTTT CASSSRQDTDTQYF
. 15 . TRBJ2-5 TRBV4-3 TGCGCCAGCAGCCAAGATCAGCGGACTGACGAGACCCAGTACTTC CASSQDQRTDETQYF
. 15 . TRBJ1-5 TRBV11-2 TGTGCCAGCAGCTTAGGAGGGACTAGCAATCAGCCCCAGCATTTT CASSLGGTSNQPQHF
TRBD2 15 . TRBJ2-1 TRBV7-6 TGTGCCAGCAGCTTAGCTAGCGGGAGATTGGATGAGCAGTTCTTC CASSLASGRLDEQFF
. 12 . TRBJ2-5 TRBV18 TGTGCCAGCTCACCACAACAAGAGACCCAGTACTTC CASSPQQETQYF
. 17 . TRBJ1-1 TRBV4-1 TGCGCCAGCAGCCAAGAAGGAGTACATCCGCGGGACACTGAAGCTTTCTTT CASSQEGVHPRDTEAFF
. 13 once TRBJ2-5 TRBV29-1 TGCAGCGTTGGAGAAACAGGGTCAGGAACCCAGTACTTC CSVGETGSGTQYF
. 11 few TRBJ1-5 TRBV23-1 TGCGCCAGCAGGGGGGGGAGGCCCCAGCATTTT CASRGGRPQHF
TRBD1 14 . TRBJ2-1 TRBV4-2 TGTGCCAGCAGCCGAGGGGCGGACAGGGCTGAGCAGTTCTTC CASSRGADRAEQFF
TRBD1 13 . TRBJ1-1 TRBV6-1 TGTGCCAGCAACTCACGGGGAGACAGGGTAGCTTTCTTT CASNSRGDRVAFF
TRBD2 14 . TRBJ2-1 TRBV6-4 TGTGCCAGCAGTGTTAGCGGGGAGTACAATGAGCAGTTCTTC CASSVSGEYNEQFF
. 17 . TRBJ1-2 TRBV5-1 TGCGCCAGCAGGCGTTCCACAGACGGACTATATGGATATGGCTACACCTTC CASRRSTDGLYGYGYTF
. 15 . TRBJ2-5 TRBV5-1 TGCGCCAGCAGCCGCATAATACAGGGTGTCGAGACCCAGTACTTC CASSRIIQGVETQYF
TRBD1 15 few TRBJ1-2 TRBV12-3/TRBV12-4 TGTGCCAGCAGAAGTGCGGGACAGACGATCTATGGCTACACCTTC CASRSAGQTIYGYTF
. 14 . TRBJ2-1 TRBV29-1 TGCAGCGTTGGGAGGGGCTTCCCCTACAATGAGCAGTTCTTC CSVGRGFPYNEQFF
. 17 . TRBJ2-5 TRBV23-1 TGCGCCAGCCGAAAGGCGTTGCGGACCTCAGGGCAAGAGACCCAGTACTTC CASRKALRTSGQETQYF
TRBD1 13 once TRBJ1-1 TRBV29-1 TGCAGCGGTCGACAGGGACAGAACACTGAAGCTTTATTT CSGRQGQNTEALF
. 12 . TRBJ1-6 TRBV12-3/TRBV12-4 TGTGCCAGCAGCACAGGGAGTTCACCCCTCCACTTT CASSTGSSPLHF
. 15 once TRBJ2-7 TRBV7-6 TGTGCCAGCAGCTTATCGGGGGATCTGCTTTACGAGCAGTACTTC CASSLSGDLLYEQYF
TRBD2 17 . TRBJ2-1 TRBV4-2 TGTGCCAGCAGCCGAGGCAGAGGGACTAGCGGGGGAAATGAGCAGTTCTTC CASSRGRGTSGGNEQFF
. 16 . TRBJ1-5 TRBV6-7 TGTGCCAGCAGTTACTCGATCCTATCCCGAAATCAGCCCCAGCATTTT CASSYSILSRNQPQHF
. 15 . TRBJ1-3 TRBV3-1 TGTGCCAGCAGCCAAGAAGGCGCGGTTTTAAACACCATATATTTT CASSQEGAVLNTIYF
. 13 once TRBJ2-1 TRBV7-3 TGTGCCAGCAGCTACAAACCCGGGGTGGAGCAGTTCTTC CASSYKPGVEQFF
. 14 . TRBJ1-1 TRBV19 TGTGCCAGTAACCCAACAGGAATGAACACTGAAGCTTTCTTT CASNPTGMNTEAFF
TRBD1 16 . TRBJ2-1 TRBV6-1 TGTGCCAGCAGTACTATGGCCGGGACAGGGGGCGCTGAGCAGTTCTTC CASSTMAGTGGAEQFF
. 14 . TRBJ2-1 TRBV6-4 TGTGCCAGCAGTGACGGGTGGAGCGGCAATGAGCAGTTCTTC CASSDGWSGNEQFF
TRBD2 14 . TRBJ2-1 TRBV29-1 TGCAGCGTTTCAGCGGGAGGCGACTACAATGAGCAGTTCTTC CSVSAGGDYNEQFF
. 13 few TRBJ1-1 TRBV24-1 TGTGCCACCAGAAGTGCGGAGAACACTGAAGCTTTCTTT CATRSAENTEAFF
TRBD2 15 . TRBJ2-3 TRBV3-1 TGTGCCAGCAGCCCCCTAGCGGGGGCAGGTGATACGCAGTATTTT CASSPLAGAGDTQYF
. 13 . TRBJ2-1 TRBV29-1 TGCAGCGCCCAAGGCCCCGACTACAATGAGCAGTTCTTC CSAQGPDYNEQFF
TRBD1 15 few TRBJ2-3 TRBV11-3 TGTGCCAGCAGCCCCCGACAGGGATACACAGATACGCAGTATTTT CASSPRQGYTDTQYF
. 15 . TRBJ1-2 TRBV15 TGTGCCACCGCATCCGGGCCGAGCGTCGACTATGGCTACACCTTC CATASGPSVDYGYTF
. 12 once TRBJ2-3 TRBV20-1 TGCAGCGGGACCACCGGCCCAGATACGCAGTATTTT CSGTTGPDTQYF
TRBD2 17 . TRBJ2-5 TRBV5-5 TGTGCCAGCAGCTTGGCCGGGACTAGCGGGGGCCAAGAGACCCAGTACTTC CASSLAGTSGGQETQYF
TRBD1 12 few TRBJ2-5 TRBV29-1 TGCAGCGTCGAGACAGGGGTGGAGACCCAGTACTTC CSVETGVETQYF
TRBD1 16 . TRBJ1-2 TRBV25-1 TGTGCCAGCAGTCGGAGAGGGGACAGGGGGCTTAGGGGCTACACCTTC CASSRRGDRGLRGYTF